This T cell receptor (beta chain) originates from a study of regulatory T cells in long-lasting Graves disease. The wider study: For under 3 months, newly diagnosed Graves' patients had been taking antithyroid drugs.

Relying on iRepertoire HTBI primers and Arm-PCR of CDR3 regions, the team built TCR beta libraries. From the multiplex PCR reads, TCRdb called clonotypes with MiXCR, one entry per CDR3 protein. The sample has about 320,000 distinct CDR3 sequences, 15% to 20% seen once. General study points: Segments TRBV28, TRBJ1-2 and TRBJ2-5 showed preferential usage in persistent disease.

Time point defined: newly diagnosed GD, antithyroid drugs for less than 3 months. The TCR library was prepared using RNA isolated from PBMCs. This clonotype showed up just a few times. No antigen is known for it. The CDR3 has 15 amino acids. V lost 2 bases, J lost 4 bases, and 2 bases stayed unmatched. Germline V lookup: CDR1 MNHNS, CDR2 SASEGT. This clonotype originated in a female donor with Graves disease. The rearrangement uses TRBV6-1 and TRBJ1-5; TRBD1 matches 10 bases. The sequenced sample was peripheral blood mononuclear cells (PBMCs), obtained at new diagnosis, from a patient treated with antithyroid drugs. Here the CDR3 reads CASSERTGGNQPQHF. CDR3 nucleotide sequence: TGTGCCAGCAGTGAACGGACAGGGGGTAATCAGCCCCAGCATTTT.